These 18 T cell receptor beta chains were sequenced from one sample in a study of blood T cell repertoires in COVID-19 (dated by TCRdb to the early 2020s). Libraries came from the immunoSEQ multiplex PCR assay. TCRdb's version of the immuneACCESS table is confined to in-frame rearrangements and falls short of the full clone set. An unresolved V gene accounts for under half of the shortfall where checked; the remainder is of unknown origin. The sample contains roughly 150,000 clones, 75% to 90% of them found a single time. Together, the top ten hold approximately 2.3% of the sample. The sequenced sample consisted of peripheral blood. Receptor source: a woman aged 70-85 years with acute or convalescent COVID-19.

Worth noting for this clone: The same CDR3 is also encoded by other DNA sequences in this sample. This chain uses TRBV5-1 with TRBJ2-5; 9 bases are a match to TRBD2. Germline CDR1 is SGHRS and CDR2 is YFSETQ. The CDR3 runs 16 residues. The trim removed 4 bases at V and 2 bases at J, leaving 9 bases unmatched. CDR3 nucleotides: TGCGCCAGCAGCACCGGAGGCGGGGGGGCTCAAGAGACCCAGTACTTC. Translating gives CASSTGGGGAQETQYF.

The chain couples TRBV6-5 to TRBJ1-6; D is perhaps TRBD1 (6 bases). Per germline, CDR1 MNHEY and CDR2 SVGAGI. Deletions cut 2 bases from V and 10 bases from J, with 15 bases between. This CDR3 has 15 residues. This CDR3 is CASSYADSLSSPLHF. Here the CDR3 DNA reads TGTGCCAGCAGTTACGCGGACAGTCTCTCCTCACCCCTCCACTTT.

CDR3 in DNA: TGTGCCAGCTCACCATCTCGGGTCGGAGGAAACACCATATATTTT. Its protein product is CASSPSRVGGNTIYF. This sequence joins TRBV18 and TRBJ1-3; unclear D gene. This CDR3 is built from 15 residues. CDR1 KGHSH and CDR2 LQKENI come from the germline V gene. Between the trimmed V and J ends, which lost 2 bases and 4 bases, there was a span of 12 bases.

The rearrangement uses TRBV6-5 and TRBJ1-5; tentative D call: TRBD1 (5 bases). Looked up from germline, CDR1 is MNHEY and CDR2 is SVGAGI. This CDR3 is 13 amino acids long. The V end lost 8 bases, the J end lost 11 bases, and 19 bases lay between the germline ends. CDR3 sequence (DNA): TGTGCCAGCGCTGGACACGACGATTGGGCCCAGCATTTT. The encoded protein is CASAGHDDWAQHF.

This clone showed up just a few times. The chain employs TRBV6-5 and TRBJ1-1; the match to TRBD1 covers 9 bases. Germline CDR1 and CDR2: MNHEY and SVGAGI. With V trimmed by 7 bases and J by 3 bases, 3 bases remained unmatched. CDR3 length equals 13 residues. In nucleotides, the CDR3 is TGTGCCAGCATGCGACAGGGGGACACTGAAGCTTTCTTT. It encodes CASMRQGDTEAFF.

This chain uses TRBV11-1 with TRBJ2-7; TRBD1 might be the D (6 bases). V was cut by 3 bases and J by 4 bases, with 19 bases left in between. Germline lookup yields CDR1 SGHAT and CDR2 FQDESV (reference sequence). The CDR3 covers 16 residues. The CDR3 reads CASSLSTGQSTYEQYF. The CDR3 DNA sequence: TGTGCCAGCAGCTTGAGCACAGGACAGTCCACTTACGAGCAGTACTTC.

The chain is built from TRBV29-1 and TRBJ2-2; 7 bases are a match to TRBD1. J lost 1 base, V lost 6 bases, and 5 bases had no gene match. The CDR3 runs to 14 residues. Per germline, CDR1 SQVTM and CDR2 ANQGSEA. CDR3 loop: CSVEQGRNTGELFF. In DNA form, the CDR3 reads TGCAGCGTAGAACAGGGGCGGAACACCGGGGAGCTGTTTTTT.

CDR3 in amino acids: CASSRGQGNQPQHF. CDR3 nucleotide sequence: TGTGCCAGCAGTCGTGGACAGGGAAATCAGCCCCAGCATTTT. V gene TRBV6-2 or TRBV6-3 combines with J gene TRBJ1-5; 8 nucleotides match TRBD1. With 5 bases clipped from V and 4 bases from J, the junction kept 4 bases outside the gene matches. The V gene's germline CDR1 is MNHEY and CDR2 SVGEGT. The length of the CDR3 is 14 residues.

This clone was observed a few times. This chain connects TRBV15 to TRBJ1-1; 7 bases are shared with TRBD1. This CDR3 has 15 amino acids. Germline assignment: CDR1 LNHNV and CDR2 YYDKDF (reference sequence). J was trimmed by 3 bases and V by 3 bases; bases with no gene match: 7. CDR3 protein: CATSRASDRDTEAFF. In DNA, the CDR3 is TGTGCCACCAGCAGGGCTAGCGACAGGGACACTGAAGCTTTCTTT. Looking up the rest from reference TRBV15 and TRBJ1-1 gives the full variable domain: DAMVIQNPRYQVTQFGKPVTLSCSQTLNHNVMYWYQQKSSQAPKLLFHYYDKDFNNEADTPDNFQSRRPNTSFCFLDIRSPGLGDTAMYLCATSRASDRDTEAFFGQGTRLTVV.

The CDR3 nucleotides are TGTGCCAGCAGTTTACCTGGGCGCGAGCAGTACTTC. It is translated as CASSLPGREQYF. V is TRBV27 and J is TRBJ2-7; D uncertain. This CDR3 has 12 residues. The V gene lost 2 bases and the J gene lost 6 bases, with 8 bases spanning the gap. Per the germline V gene, CDR1 is MNHEY and CDR2 is SMNVEV (reference sequence).

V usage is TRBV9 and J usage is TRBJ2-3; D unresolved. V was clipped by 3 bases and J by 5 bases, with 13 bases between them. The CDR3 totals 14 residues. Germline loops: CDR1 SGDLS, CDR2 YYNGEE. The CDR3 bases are TGTGCCAGCAGCGCCACGGCGGCTAGAGATACGCAGTATTTT. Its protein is CASSATAARDTQYF.

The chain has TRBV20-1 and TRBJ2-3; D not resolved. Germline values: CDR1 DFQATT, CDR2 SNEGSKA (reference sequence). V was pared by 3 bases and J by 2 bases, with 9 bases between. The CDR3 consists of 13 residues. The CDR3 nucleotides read TGCAGTGCTAGTTCTATATTCACAGATACGCAGTATTTT. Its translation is CSASSIFTDTQYF.

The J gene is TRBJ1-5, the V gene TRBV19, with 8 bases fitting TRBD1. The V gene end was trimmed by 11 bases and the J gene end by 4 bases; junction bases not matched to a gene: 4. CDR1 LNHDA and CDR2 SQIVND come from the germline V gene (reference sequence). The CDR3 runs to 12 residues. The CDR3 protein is CASTGGNQPQHF. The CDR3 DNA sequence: TGTGCCTCAACAGGGGGGAATCAGCCCCAGCATTTT. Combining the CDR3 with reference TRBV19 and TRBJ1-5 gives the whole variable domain DGGITQSPKYLFRKEGQNVTLSCEQNLNHDAMYWYRQDPGQGLRLIYYSQIVNDFQKGDIAEGYSVSREKKESFPLTVTSAQKNPTAFYLCASTGGNQPQHFGDGTRLSIL.

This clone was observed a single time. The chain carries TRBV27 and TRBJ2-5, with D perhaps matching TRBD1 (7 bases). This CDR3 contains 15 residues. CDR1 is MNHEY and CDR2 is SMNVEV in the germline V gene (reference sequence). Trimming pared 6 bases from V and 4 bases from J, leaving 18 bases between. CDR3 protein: CASSTQGGLTETQYF. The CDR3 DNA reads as TGTGCCAGCAGCACGCAGGGGGGACTCACAGAGACCCAGTACTTC.

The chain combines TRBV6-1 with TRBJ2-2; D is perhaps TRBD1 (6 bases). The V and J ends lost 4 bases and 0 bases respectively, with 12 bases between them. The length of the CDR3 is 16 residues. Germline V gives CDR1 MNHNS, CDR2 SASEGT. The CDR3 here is CASSGHRATNTGELFF. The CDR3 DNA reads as TGTGCCAGCAGTGGGCACAGGGCCACGAACACCGGGGAGCTGTTTTTT.

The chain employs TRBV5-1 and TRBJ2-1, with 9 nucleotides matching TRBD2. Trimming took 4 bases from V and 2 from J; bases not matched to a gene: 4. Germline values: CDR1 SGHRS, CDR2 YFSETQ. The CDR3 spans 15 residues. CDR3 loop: CASSPERGAYNEQFF. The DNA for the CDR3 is TGCGCCAGCAGCCCGGAGCGGGGGGCCTACAATGAGCAGTTCTTC.

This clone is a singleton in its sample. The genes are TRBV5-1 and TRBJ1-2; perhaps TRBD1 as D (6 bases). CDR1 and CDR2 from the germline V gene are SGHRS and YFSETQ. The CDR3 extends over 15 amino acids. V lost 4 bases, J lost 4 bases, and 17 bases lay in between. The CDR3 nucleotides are TGCGCCAGCAGCCCGGTCGAGAACAGGGTCTATGGCTACACCTTC. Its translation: CASSPVENRVYGYTF. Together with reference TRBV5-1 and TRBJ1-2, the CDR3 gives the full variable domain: KAGVTQTPRYLIKTRGQQVTLSCSPISGHRSVSWYQQTPGQGLQFLFEYFSETQRNKGNFPGRFSGRQFSNSRSEMNVSTLELGDSALYLCASSPVENRVYGYTFGSGTRLTVV.

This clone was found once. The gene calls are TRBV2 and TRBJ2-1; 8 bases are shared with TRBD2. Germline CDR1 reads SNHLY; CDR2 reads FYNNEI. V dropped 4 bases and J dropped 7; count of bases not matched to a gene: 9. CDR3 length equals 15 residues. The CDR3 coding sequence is TGTGCCAGCAGTGTTTCGGGGGGGGCGTTGAATGAGCAGTTCTTC. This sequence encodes CASSVSGGALNEQFF.